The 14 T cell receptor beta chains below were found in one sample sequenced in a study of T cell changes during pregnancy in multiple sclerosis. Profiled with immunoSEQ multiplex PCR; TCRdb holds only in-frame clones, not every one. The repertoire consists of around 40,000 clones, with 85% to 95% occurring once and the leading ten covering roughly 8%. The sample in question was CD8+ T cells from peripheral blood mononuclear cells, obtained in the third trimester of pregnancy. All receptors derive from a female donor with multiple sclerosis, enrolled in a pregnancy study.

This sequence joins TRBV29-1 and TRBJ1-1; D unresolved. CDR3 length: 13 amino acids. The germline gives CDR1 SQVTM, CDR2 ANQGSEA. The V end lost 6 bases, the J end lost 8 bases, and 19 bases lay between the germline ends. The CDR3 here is CSVYPDLTREAFF. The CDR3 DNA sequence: TGCAGCGTGTATCCGGACTTGACTAGGGAAGCTTTCTTT.

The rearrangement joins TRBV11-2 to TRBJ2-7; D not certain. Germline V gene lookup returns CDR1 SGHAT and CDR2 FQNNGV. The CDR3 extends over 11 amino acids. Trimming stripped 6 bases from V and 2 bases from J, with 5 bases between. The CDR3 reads CASSSAYEQYF. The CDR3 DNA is TGTGCCAGCAGTTCCGCCTACGAGCAGTACTTC.

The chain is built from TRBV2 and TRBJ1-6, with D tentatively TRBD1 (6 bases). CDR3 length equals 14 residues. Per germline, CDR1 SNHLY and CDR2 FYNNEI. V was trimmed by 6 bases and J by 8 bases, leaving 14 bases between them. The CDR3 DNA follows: TGTGCCAGCAGCGGGGGGGCCCTTTATTCACCCCTCCACTTT. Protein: CASSGGALYSPLHF. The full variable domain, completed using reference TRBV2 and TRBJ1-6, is EPEVTQTPSHQVTQMGQEVILRCVPISNHLYFYWYRQILGQKVEFLVSFYNNEISEKSEIFDDQFSVERPDGSNFTLKIRSTKLEDSAMYFCASSGGALYSPLHFGNGTRLTVT.

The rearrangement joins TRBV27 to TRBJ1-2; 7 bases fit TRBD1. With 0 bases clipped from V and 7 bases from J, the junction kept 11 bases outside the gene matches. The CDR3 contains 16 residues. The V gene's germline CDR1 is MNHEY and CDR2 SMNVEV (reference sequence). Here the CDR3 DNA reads TGTGCCAGCAGTTTATCGGTGGGACAGAAGATTTTTGGCTACACCTTC. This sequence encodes CASSLSVGQKIFGYTF.

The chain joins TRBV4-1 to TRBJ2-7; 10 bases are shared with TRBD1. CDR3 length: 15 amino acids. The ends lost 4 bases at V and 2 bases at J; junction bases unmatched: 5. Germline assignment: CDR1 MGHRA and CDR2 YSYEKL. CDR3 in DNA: TGCGCCAGCAGCCCCTCCGGGACAGGGGCCTACGAGCAGTACTTC. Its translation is CASSPSGTGAYEQYF.

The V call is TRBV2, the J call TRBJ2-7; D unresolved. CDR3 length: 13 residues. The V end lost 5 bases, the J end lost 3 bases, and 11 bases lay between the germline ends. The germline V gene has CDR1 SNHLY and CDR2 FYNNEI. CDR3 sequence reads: CASSPDGYYEQYF. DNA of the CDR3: TGTGCCAGCAGTCCTGACGGGTACTACGAGCAGTACTTC.

CDR3 nucleotide sequence: TGTGCCAGCAGCTTATCCGGGGGATTATACAATGAGCAGTTCTTC. It encodes CASSLSGGLYNEQFF. V usage is TRBV11-2 and J usage is TRBJ2-1; TRBD2 is a possible D gene (6 bases). CDR1 SGHAT and CDR2 FQNNGV come from the germline V gene. The V and J ends lost 2 bases and 4 bases respectively, with 12 bases between them. The CDR3 has 15 residues.

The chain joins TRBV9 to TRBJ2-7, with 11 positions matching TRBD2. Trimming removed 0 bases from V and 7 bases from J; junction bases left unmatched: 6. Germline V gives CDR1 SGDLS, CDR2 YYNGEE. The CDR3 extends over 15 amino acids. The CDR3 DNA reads TGTGCCAGCAGCGTAGGCGATAGCGGGGGGGATGAGCAGTACTTC. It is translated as CASSVGDSGGDEQYF.

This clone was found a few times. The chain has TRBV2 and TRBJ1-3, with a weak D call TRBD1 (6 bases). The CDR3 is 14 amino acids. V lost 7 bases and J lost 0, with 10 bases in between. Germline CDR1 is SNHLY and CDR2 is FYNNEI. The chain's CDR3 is CASKEGHSGNTIYF. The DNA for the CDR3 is TGTGCCAGCAAAGAGGGACACTCTGGAAACACCATATATTTT.

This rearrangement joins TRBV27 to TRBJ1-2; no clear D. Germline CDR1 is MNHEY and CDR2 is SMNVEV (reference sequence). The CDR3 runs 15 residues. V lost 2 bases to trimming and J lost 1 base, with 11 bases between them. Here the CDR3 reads CASSLNPVLNYGYTF. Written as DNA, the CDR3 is TGTGCCAGCAGTTTAAACCCGGTTCTTAACTATGGCTACACCTTC.

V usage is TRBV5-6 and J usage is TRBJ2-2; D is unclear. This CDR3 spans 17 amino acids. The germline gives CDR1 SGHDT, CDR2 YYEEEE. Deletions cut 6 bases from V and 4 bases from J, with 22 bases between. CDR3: CASTFELRGIVTGELFF. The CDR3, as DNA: TGTGCCAGCACCTTTGAGCTCCGCGGTATCGTCACCGGGGAGCTGTTTTTT.

In DNA, the CDR3 is TGTGCCAGCAGCTCGGACAGGGGGTATGGCTACACCTTC. Protein product: CASSSDRGYGYTF. This chain uses TRBV7-9 with TRBJ1-2; 10 bases line up with TRBD1. The CDR3 extends over 13 amino acids. Trimming at V came to 4 bases and at J to 5 bases, leaving 1 base not matched to a gene. The germline V gene has CDR1 SEHNR and CDR2 FQNEAQ (reference sequence).

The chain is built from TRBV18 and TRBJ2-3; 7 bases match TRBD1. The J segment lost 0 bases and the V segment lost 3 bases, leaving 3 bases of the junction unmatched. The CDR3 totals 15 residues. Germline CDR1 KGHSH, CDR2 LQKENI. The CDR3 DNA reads TGTGCCAGCTCACCGACAGGGAGTAGCACAGATACGCAGTATTTT. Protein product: CASSPTGSSTDTQYF.

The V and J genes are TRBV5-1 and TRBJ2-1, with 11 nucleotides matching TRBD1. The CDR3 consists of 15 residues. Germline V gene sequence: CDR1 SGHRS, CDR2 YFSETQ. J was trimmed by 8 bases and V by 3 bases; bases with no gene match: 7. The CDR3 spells CASSSPGQGDYEQFF. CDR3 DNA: TGCGCCAGCAGCTCACCGGGACAGGGGGATTATGAGCAGTTCTTC.